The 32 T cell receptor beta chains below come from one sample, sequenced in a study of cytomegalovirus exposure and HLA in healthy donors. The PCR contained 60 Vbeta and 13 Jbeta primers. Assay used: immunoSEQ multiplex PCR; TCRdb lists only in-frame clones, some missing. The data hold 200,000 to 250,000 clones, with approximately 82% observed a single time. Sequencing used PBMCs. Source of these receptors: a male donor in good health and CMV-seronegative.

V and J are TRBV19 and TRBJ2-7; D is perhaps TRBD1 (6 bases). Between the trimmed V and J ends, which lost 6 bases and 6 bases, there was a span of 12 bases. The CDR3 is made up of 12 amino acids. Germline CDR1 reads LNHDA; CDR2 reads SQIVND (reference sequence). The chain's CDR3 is CASRTGSGEQYF. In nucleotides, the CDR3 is TGTGCCAGTAGGACAGGCTCGGGCGAGCAGTACTTC.

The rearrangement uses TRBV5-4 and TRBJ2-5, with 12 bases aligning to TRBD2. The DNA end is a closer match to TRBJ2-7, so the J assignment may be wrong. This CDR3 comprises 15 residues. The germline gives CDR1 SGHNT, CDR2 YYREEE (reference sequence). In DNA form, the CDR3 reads TGTGCCAGCAGCTTGCGACTAGCGGGAGTCCTCGAGCAGTACTTC. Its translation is CASSLRLAGVLEQYF.

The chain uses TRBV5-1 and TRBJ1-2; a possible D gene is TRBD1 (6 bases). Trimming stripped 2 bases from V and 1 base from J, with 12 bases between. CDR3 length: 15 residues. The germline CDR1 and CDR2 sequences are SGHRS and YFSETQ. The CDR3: CASSFLGAYNYGYTF. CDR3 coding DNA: TGCGCCAGCAGCTTTCTGGGGGCTTATAACTATGGCTACACCTTC.

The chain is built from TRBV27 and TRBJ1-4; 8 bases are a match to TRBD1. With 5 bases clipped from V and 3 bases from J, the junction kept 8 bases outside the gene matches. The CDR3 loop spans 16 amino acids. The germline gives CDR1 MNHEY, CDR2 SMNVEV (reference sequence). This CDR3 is CASSPRQGIANEKLFF. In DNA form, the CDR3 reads TGTGCCAGCAGTCCGAGACAGGGGATCGCTAATGAAAAACTGTTTTTT.

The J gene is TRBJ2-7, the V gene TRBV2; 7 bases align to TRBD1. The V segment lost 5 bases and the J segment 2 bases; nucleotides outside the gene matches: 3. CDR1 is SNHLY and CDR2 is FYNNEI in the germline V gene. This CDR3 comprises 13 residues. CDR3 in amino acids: CASSPQGAYEQYF. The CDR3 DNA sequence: TGTGCCAGCAGTCCTCAGGGGGCCTACGAGCAGTACTTC.

The CDR3 reads CASSLWTGGGGYTF. For the CDR3, the DNA is TGTGCCAGCAGTTTGTGGACAGGGGGTGGAGGCTACACCTTC. This rearrangement joins TRBV27 to TRBJ1-2; 10 bases are a match to TRBD1. This CDR3 comprises 14 residues. The ends lost 3 bases at V and 8 bases at J; junction bases unmatched: 6. The germline V gene has CDR1 MNHEY and CDR2 SMNVEV (reference sequence).

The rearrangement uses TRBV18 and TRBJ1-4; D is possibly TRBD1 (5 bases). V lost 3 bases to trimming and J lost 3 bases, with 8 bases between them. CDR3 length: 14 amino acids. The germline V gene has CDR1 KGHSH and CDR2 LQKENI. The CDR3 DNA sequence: TGTGCCAGCTCACCTCAGGGTTCTAATGAAAAACTGTTTTTT. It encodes CASSPQGSNEKLFF.

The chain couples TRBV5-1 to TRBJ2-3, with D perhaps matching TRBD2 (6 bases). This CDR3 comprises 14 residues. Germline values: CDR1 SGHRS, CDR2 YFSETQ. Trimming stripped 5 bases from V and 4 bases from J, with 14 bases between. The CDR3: CASRDGSTADTQYF. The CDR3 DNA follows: TGCGCCAGCAGGGACGGGAGTACGGCAGATACGCAGTATTTT.

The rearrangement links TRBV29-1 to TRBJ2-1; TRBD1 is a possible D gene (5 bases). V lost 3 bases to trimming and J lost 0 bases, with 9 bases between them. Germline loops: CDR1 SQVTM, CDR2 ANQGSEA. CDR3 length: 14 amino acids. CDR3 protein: CSVDDSSSYNEQFF. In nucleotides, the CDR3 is TGCAGCGTTGATGACAGCTCCTCCTACAATGAGCAGTTCTTC.

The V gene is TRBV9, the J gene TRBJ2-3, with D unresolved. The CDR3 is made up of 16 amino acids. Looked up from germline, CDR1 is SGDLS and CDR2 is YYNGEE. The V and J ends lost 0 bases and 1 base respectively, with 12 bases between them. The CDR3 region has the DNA TGTGCCAGCAGCGTAGAAATAGGTCAGGGCACAGATACGCAGTATTTT. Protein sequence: CASSVEIGQGTDTQYF.

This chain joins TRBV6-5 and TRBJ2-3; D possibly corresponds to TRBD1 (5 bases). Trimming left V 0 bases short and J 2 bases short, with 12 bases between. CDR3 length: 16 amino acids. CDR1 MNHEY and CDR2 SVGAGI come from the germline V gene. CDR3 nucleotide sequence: TGTGCCAGCAGTTACTCGATGGGGCTATCCACAGATACGCAGTATTTT. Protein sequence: CASSYSMGLSTDTQYF.

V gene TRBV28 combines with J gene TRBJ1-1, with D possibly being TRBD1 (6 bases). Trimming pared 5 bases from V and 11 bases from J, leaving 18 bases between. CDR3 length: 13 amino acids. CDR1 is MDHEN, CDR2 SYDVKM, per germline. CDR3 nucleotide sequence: TGTGCCAGCAGTCTCCCCGACAGGCCGGGGGCTTTCTTT. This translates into CASSLPDRPGAFF.

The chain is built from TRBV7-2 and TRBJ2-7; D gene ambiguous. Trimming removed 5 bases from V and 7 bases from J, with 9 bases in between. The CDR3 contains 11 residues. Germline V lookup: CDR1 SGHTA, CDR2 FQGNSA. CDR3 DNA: TGTGCCAGCAGCGACTTAGTGGAGCAGTACTTC. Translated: CASSDLVEQYF.

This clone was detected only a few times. This CDR3 is CASRGGLAAAYEQYF. The CDR3 DNA is TGTGCCAGCAGGGGGGGACTAGCGGCTGCCTACGAGCAGTACTTC. The rearrangement uses TRBV28 and TRBJ2-7; 11 nucleotides align to TRBD2. CDR3 size: 15 residues. The V gene end was trimmed by 6 bases and the J gene end by 2 bases; junction bases not matched to a gene: 6. CDR1 MDHEN and CDR2 SYDVKM come from the germline V gene.

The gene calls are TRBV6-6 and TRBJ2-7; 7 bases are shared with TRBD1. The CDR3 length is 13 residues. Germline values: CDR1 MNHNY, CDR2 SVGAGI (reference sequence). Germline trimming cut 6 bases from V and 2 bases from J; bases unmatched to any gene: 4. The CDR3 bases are TGTGCCAGCAGCGCAGGGGGAACCTACGAGCAGTACTTC. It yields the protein CASSAGGTYEQYF.

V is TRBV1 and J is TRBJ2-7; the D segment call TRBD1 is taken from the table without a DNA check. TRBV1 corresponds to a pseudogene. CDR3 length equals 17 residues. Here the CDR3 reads CTSSQDPADRVTYEQYF. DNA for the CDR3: TGCACCAGCAGCCAAGATCCCGCAGACAGGGTAACCTACGAGCAGTACTTC.

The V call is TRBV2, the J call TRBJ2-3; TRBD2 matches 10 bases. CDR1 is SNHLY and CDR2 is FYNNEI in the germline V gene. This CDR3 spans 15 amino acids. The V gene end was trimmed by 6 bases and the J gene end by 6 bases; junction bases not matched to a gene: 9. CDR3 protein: CASRNLAGEVDTQYF. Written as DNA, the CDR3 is TGTGCCAGCAGGAATCTAGCGGGAGAGGTGGATACGCAGTATTTT.

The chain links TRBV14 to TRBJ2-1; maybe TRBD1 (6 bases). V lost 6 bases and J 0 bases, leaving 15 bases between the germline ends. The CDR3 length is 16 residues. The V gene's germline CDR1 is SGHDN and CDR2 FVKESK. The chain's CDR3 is CASSFSLRGSYNEQFF. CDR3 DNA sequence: TGTGCCAGCAGTTTCTCACTCAGGGGCTCCTACAATGAGCAGTTCTTC.

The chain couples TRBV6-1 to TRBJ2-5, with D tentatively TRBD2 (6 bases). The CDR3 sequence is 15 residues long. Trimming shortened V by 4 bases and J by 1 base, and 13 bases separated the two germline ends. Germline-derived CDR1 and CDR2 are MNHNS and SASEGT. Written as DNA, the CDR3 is TGTGCCAGCAGTGTACTTAGGGGAGGCCAAGAGACCCAGTACTTC. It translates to CASSVLRGGQETQYF.

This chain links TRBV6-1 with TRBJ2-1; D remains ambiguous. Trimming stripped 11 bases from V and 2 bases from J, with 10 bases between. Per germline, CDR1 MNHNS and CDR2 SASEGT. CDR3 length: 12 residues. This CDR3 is CALQRPYNEQFF. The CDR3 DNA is TGTGCCTTGCAGCGCCCCTACAATGAGCAGTTCTTC.

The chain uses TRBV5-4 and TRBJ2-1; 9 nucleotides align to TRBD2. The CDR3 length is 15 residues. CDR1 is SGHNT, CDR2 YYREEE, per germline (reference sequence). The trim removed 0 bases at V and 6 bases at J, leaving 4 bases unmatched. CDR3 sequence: CASSLGGTSPNEQFF. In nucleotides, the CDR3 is TGTGCCAGCAGCTTGGGAGGGACTAGCCCCAATGAGCAGTTCTTC.

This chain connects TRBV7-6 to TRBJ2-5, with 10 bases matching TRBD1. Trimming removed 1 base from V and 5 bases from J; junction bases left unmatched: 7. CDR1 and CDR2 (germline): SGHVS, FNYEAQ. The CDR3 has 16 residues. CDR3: CASSLGVRDRGETQYF. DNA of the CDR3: TGTGCCAGCAGCTTAGGAGTACGGGACAGGGGCGAGACCCAGTACTTC.

As DNA, the CDR3 is TGTGCCAGCAGTGACGGGTTCGGGACAACCTCCTACAATGAGCAGTTCTTC. Translating gives CASSDGFGTTSYNEQFF. V and J are TRBV2 and TRBJ2-1; TRBD1 is a possible D gene (6 bases). V lost 3 bases and J lost 0, with 15 bases in between. Germline-derived CDR1 and CDR2 are SNHLY and FYNNEI. This CDR3 is built from 17 residues.

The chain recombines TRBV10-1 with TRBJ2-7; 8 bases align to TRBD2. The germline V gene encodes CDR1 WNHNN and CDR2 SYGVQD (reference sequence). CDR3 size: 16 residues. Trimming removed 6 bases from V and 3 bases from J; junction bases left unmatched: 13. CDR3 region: CASSPHNSGTVYEQYF. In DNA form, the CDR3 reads TGCGCCAGCAGCCCTCATAATAGCGGGACCGTCTACGAGCAGTACTTC.

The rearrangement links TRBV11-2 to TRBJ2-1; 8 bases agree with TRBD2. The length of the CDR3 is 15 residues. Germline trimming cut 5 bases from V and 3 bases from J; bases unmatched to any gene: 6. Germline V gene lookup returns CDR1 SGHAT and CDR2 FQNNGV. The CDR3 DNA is TGTGCCAGCAGCCCTTCTAGCGGGTTCTACAATGAGCAGTTCTTC. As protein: CASSPSSGFYNEQFF.

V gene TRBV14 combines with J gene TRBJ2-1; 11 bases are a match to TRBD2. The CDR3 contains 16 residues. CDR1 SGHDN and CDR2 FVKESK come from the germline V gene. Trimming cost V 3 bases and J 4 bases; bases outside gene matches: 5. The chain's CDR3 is CASSQASGRTYNEQFF. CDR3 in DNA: TGTGCCAGCAGCCAGGCTAGCGGGAGGACTTACAATGAGCAGTTCTTC.

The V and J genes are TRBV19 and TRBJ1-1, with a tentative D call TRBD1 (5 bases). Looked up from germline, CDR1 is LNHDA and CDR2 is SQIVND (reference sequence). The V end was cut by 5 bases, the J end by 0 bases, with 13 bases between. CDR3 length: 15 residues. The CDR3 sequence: CASSAPGGMNTEAFF. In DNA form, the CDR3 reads TGTGCCAGTAGTGCCCCGGGGGGGATGAACACTGAAGCTTTCTTT. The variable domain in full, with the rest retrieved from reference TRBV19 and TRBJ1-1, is DGGITQSPKYLFRKEGQNVTLSCEQNLNHDAMYWYRQDPGQGLRLIYYSQIVNDFQKGDIAEGYSVSREKKESFPLTVTSAQKNPTAFYLCASSAPGGMNTEAFFGQGTRLTVV.

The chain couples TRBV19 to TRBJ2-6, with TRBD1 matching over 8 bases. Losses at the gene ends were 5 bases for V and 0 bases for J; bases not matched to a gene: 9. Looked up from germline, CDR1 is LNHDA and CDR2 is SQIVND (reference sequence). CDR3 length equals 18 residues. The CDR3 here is CASSWGTGVVSGANVLTF. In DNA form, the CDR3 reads TGTGCCAGTAGTTGGGGGACAGGCGTTGTCTCTGGGGCCAACGTCCTGACTTTC.

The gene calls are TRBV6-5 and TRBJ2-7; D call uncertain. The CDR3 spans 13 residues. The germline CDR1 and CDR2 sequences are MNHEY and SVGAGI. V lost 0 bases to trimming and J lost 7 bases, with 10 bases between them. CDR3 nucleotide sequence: TGTGCCAGCAGTTACTCTGGTGTCGAGGAGCAGTACTTC. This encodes CASSYSGVEEQYF.

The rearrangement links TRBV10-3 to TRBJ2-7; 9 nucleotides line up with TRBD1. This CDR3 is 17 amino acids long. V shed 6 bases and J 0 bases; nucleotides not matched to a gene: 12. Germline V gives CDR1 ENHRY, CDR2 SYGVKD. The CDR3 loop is CAIRPGQGEGSSYEQYF. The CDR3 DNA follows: TGTGCCATCAGACCGGGACAGGGAGAGGGAAGCTCCTACGAGCAGTACTTC.

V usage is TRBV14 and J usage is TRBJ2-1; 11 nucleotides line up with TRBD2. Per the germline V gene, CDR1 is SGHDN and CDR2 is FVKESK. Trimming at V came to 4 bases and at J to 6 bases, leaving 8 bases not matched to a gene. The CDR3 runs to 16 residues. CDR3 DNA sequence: TGTGCCAGCAGCCTCTCCACTAGCGGGAGACGCAATGAGCAGTTCTTC. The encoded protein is CASSLSTSGRRNEQFF.

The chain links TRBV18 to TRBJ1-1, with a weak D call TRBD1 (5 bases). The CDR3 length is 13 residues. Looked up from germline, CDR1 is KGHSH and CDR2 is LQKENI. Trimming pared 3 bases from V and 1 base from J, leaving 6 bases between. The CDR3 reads CASSPQGNTEAFF. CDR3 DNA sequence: TGTGCCAGCTCACCCCAGGGGAACACTGAAGCTTTCTTT.